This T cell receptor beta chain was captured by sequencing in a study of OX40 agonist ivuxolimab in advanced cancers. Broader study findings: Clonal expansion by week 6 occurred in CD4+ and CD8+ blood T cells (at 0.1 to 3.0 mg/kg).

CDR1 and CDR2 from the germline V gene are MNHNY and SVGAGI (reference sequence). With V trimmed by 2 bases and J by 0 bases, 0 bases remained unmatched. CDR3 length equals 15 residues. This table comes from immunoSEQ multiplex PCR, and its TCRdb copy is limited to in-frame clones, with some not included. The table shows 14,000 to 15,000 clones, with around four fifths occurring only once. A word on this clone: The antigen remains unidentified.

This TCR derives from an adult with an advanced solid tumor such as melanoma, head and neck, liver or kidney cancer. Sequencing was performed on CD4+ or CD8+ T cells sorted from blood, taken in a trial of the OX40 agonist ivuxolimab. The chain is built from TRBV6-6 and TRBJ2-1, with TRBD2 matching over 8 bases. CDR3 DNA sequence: TGTGCCAGCAGTTACGCGGGAGGCTCCTACAATGAGCAGTTCTTC. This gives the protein CASSYAGGSYNEQFF.